This TCR beta chain originates from a study of blood T cell repertoires in COVID-19. About the research overall: The United States, Italy and Spain provided the acute and convalescent COVID-19 samples. T cells, B-cell-depleted T cells, or PBMCs provided the cDNA or gDNA that served as material.

Measured with immunoSEQ multiplex PCR; TCRdb has only the in-frame clones, and not every one. The data hold about 140,000 clones, with about 84% observed a single time. The CDR3 has 13 residues. Germline CDR1 LGHDT, CDR2 YNNKEL (reference sequence). V was pared by 6 bases and J by 7 bases, with 6 bases of the junction left unmatched. Sequenced input: peripheral blood. The chain combines TRBV3-1 (or the pseudogene TRBV3-2) with TRBJ1-5, with 7 bases that match TRBD1. This sequence originates from a human donor in a cohort sampled during active COVID-19. The CDR3 DNA reads TGTGCCAGCAGTCCAGGGGGGTTGCAGCCCCAGCATTTT. As protein: CASSPGGLQPQHF.